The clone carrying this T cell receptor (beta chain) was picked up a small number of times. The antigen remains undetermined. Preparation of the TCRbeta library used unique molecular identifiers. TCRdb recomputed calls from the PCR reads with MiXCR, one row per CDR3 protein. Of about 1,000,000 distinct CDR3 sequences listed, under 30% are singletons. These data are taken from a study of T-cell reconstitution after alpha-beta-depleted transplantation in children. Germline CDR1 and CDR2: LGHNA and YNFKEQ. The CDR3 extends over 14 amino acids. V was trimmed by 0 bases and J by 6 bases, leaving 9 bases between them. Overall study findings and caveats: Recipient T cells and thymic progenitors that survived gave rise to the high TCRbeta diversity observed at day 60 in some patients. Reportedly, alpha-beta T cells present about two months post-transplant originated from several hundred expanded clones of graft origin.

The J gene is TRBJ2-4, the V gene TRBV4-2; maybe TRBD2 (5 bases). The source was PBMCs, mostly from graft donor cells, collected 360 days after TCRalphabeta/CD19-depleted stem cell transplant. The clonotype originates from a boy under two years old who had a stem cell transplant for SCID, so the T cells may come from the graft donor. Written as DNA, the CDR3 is TGTGCCAGCAGCCAAGATCTCCGGGGAAACATTCAGTACTTC. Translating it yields CASSQDLRGNIQYF.